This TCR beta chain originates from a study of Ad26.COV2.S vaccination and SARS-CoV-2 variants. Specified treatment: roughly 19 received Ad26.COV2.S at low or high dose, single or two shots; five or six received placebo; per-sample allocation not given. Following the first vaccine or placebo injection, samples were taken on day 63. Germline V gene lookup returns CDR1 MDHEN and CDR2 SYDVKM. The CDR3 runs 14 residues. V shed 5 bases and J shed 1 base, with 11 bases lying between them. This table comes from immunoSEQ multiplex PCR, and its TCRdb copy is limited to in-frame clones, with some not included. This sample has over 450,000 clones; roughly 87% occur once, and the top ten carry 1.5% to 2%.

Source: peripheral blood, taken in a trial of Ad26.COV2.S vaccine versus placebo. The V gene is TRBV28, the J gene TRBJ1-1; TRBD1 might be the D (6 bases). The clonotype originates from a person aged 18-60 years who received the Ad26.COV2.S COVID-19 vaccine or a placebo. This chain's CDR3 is CASSLTGPNTEAFF. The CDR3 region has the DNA TGTGCCAGCAGTCTAACAGGGCCGAACACTGAAGCTTTCTTT.